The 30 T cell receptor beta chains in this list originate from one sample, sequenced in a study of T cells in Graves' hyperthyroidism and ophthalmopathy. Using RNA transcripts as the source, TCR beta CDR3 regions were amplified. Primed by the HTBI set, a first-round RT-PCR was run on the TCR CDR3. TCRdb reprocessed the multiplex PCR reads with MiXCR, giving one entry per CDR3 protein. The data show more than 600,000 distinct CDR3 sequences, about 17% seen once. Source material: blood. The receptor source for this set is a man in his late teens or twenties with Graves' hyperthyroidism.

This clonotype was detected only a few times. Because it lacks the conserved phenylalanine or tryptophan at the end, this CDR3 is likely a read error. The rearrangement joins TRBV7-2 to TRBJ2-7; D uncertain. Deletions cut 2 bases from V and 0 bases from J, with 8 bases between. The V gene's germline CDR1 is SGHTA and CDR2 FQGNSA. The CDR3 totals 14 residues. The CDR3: CASSLIARSYEQYL. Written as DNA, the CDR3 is TGTGCCAGCAGCTTAATAGCCCGCTCCTACGAGCAGTACCTC.

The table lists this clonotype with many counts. CDR3 residues: CASASSGSLPYEQYF. The DNA of the CDR3 is TGTGCCAGCGCATCTAGCGGGTCCCTCCCCTACGAGCAGTACTTC. V gene TRBV2 combines with J gene TRBJ2-7; 8 nucleotides line up with TRBD2. The CDR3 length is 15 residues. Germline values: CDR1 SNHLY, CDR2 FYNNEI. V dropped 8 bases and J dropped 2; count of bases not matched to a gene: 11.

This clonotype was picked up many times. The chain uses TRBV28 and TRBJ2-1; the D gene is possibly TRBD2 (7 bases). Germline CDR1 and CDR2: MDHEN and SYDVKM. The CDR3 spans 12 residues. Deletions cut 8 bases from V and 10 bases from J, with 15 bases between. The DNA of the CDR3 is TGTGCCAGCGGGCCCCCGGGGGGCGAGCAGTTCTTC. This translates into CASGPPGGEQFF.

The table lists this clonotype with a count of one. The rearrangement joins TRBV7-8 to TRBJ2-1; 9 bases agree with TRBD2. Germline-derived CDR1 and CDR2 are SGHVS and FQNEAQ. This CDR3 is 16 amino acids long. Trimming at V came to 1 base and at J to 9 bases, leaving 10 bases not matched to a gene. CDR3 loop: CASSLELLAGFTEQFF. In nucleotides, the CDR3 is TGTGCCAGCAGCTTAGAGCTGCTAGCGGGGTTTACTGAGCAGTTCTTC.

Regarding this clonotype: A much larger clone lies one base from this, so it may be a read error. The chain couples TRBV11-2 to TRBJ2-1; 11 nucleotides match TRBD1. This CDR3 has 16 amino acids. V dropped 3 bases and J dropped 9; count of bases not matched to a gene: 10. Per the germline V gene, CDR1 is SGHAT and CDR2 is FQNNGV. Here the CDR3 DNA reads TGTGCCAGCAGCTTGGCTCCGGGACAGGGGGGAAGTGAGCAGTTCTTC. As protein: CASSLAPGQGGSEQFF.

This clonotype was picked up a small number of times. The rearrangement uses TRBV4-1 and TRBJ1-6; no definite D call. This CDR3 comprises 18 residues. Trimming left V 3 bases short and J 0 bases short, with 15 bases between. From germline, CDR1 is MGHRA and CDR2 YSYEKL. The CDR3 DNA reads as TGCGCCAGCAGCCATCCCTTAGAGGTCAGCTCCTATAATTCACCCCTCCACTTT. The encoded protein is CASSHPLEVSSYNSPLHF.

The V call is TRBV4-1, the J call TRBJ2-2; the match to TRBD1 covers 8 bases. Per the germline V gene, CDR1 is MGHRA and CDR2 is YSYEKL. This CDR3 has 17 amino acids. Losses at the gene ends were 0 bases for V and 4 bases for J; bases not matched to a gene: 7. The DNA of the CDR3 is TGCGCCAGCAGCCAAGATCTGCGGACAGGGCTCACCGGGGAGCTGTTTTTT. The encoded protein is CASSQDLRTGLTGELFF.

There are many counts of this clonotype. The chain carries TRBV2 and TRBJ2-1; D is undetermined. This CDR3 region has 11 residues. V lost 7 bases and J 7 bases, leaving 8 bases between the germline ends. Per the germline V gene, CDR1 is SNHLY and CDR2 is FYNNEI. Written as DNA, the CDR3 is TGTGCCAGCACACTGGCTAATGAGCAGTTCTTC. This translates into CASTLANEQFF. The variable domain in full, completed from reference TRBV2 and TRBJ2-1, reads EPEVTQTPSHQVTQMGQEVILRCVPISNHLYFYWYRQILGQKVEFLVSFYNNEISEKSEIFDDQFSVERPDGSNFTLKIRSTKLEDSAMYFCASTLANEQFFGPGTRLTVL.

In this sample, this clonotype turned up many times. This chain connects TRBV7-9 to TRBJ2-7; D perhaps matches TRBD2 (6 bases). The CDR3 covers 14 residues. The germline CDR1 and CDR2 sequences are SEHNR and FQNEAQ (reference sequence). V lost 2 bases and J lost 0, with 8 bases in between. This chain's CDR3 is CASSLFGSSYEQYF. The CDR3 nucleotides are TGTGCCAGCAGCTTATTCGGGAGCTCCTACGAGCAGTACTTC.

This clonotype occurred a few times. The CDR3 loop reads CASSLAAGEVYEQYF. Here the CDR3 DNA reads TGTGCCAGCAGTTTGGCCGCGGGAGAAGTCTACGAGCAGTACTTC. The chain employs TRBV27 and TRBJ2-7; 7 bases match TRBD2. CDR1 is MNHEY, CDR2 SMNVEV, per germline (reference sequence). The CDR3 is 15 amino acids. V was clipped by 3 bases and J by 3 bases; unmatched bases: 8.

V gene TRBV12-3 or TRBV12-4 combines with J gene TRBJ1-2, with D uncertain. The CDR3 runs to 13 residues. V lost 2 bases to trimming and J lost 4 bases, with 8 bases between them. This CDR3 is CASSLLGGYGYTF. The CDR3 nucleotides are TGTGCCAGCAGTTTATTAGGAGGCTATGGCTACACCTTC.

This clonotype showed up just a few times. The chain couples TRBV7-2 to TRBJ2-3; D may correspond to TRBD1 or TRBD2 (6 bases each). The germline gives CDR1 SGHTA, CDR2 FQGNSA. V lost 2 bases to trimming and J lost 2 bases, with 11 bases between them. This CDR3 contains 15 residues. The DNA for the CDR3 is TGTGCCAGCAGCTTATTCGGGGGCGACACAGATACGCAGTATTTT. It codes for CASSLFGGDTDTQYF. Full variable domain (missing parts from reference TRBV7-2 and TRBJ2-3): GAGVSQSPSNKVTEKGKDVELRCDPISGHTALYWYRQSLGQGLEFLIYFQGNSAPDKSGLPSDRFSAERTGGSVSTLTIQRTQQEDSAVYLCASSLFGGDTDTQYFGPGTRLTVL.

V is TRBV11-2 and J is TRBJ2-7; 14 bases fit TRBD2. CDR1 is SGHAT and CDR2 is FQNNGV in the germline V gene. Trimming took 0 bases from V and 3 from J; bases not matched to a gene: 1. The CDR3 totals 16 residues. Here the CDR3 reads CASSLEGTSGGYEQYF. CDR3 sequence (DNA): TGTGCCAGCAGCTTAGAGGGGACTAGCGGGGGCTACGAGCAGTACTTC.

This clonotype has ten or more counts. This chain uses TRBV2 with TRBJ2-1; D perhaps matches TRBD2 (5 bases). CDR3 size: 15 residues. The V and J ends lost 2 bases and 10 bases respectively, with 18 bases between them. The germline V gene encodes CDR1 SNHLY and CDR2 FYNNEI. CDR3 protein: CASSESGRSSGEQFF. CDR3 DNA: TGTGCCAGCAGTGAAAGCGGACGCAGCTCGGGAGAGCAGTTCTTC. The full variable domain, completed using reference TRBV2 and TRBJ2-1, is EPEVTQTPSHQVTQMGQEVILRCVPISNHLYFYWYRQILGQKVEFLVSFYNNEISEKSEIFDDQFSVERPDGSNFTLKIRSTKLEDSAMYFCASSESGRSSGEQFFGPGTRLTVL.

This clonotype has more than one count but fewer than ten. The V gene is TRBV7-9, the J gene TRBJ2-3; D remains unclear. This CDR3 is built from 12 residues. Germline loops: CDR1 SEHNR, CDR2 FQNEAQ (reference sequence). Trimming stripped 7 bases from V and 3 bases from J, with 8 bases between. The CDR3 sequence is CASNSGTDTQYF. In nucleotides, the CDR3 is TGTGCCAGCAACTCCGGGACAGATACGCAGTATTTT.

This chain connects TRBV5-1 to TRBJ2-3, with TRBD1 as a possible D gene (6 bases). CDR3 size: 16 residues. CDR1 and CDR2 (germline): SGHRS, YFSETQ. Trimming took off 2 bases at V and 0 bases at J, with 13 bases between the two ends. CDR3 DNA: TGCGCCAGCAGCTTTACAGGGAGAATGAGCACAGATACGCAGTATTTT. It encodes CASSFTGRMSTDTQYF.

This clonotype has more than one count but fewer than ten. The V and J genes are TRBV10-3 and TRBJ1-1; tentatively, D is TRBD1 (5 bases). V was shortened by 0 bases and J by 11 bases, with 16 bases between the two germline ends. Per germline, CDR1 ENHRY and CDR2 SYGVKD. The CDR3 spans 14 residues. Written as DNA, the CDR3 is TGTGCCATCAGTGAGTCGACCGTTGGATGGGGGGCTTTCTTT. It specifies CAISESTVGWGAFF.

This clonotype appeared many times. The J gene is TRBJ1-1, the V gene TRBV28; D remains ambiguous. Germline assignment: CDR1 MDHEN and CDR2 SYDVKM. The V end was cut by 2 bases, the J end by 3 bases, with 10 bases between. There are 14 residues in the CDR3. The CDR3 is CASSLRPLDTEAFF. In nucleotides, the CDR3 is TGTGCCAGCAGTTTACGGCCTTTGGACACTGAAGCTTTCTTT.

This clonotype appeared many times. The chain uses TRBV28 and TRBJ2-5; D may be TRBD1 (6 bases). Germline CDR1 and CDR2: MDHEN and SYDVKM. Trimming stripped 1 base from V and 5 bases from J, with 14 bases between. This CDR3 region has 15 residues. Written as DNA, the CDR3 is TGTGCCAGCAGTTTATTGGGGGCCCCCAGCGAGACCCAGTACTTC. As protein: CASSLLGAPSETQYF.

In DNA form, the CDR3 reads TGTGCCAGTAGACCTATACAGGGAACGGGGAATCAGCCCCAGCATTTT. Translated, it gives CASRPIQGTGNQPQHF. The chain joins TRBV19 to TRBJ1-5; TRBD1 might be the D (6 bases). The V end lost 6 bases, the J end lost 4 bases, and 19 bases lay between the germline ends. This CDR3 comprises 16 residues. CDR1 LNHDA and CDR2 SQIVND come from the germline V gene (reference sequence).

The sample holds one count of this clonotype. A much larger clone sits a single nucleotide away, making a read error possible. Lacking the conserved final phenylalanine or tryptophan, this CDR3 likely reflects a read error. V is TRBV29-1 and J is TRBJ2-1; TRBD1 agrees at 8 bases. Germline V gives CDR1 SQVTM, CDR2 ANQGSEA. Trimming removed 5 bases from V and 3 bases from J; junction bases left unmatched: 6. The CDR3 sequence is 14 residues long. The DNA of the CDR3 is TGCAGCGTTTACCGGGACAGGCTCTACAATGAGCAGTTCCTC. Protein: CSVYRDRLYNEQFL.

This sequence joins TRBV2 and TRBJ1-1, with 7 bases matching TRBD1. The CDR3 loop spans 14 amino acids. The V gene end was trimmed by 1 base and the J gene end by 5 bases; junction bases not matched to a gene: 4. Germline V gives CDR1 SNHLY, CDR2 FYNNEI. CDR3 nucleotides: TGTGCCAGCAGTGAAGGACAGGGAAGGACTGAAGCTTTCTTT. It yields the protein CASSEGQGRTEAFF.

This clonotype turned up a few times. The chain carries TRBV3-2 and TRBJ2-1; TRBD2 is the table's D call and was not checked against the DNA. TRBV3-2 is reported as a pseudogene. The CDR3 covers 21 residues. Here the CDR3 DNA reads TGTGCCAGCAGCCACCCGACCGTGGGACTAGCGGGAGGGCCCCCCCTCTATGAGCAGTTCTTC. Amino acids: CASSHPTVGLAGGPPLYEQFF.

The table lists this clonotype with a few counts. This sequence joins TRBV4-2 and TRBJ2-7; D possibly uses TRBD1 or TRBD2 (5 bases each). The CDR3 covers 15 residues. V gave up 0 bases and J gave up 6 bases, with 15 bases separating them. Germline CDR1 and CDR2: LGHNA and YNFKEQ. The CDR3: CASSQEGTLSTEQYF. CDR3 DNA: TGTGCCAGCAGCCAAGAAGGGACCCTCTCCACCGAGCAGTACTTC.

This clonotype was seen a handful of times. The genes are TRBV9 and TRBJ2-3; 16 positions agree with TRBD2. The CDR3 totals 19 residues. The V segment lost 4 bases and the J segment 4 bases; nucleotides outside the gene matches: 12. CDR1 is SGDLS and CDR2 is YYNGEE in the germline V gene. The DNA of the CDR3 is TGTGCCAGCAGCTCAAGAACGGGGACTAGCGGGAGGGCCCCAGATACGCAGTATTTT. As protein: CASSSRTGTSGRAPDTQYF.

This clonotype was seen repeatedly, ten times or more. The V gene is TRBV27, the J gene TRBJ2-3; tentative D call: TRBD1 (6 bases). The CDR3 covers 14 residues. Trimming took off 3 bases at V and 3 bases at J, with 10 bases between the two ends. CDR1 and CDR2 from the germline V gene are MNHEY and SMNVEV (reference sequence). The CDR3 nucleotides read TGTGCCAGCAGTTTGAGGACAGTTACAGATACGCAGTATTTT. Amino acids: CASSLRTVTDTQYF.

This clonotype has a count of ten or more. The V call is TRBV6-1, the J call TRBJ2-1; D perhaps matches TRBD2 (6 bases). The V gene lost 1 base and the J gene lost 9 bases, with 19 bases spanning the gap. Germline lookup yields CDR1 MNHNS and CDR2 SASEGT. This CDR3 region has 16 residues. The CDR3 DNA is TGTGCCAGCAGTGAAGTTGGAAGCGGAAGGGGAGGTGAGCAGTTCTTC. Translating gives CASSEVGSGRGGEQFF.

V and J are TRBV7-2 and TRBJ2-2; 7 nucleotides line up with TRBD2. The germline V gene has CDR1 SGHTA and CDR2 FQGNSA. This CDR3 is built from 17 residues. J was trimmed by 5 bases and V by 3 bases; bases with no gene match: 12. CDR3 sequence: CASSFPSGPPGTGELFF. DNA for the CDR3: TGTGCCAGCAGCTTCCCTAGCGGCCCACCGGGGACCGGGGAGCTGTTTTTT.

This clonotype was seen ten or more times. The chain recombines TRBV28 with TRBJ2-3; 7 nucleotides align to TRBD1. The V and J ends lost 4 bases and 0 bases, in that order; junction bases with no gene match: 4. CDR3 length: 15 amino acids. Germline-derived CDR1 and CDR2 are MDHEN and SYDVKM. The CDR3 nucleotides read TGTGCCAGCAGTTGGCCGGGACAGAGCACAGATACGCAGTATTTT. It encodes CASSWPGQSTDTQYF.

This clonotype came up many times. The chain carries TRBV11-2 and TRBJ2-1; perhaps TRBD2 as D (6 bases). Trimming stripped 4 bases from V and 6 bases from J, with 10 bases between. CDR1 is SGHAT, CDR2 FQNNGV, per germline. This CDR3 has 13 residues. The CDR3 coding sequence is TGTGCCAGCAGCTCGGACTATTTCAATGAGCAGTTCTTC. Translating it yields CASSSDYFNEQFF.